A selection of T cell receptor beta chains follows, all from one sample in a study of prognosis after radiotherapy for stage I lung cancer. MiXCR, run by TCRdb on the multiplex PCR reads, gives a single entry per CDR3 protein. The table lists 20,000 to 30,000 distinct CDR3 sequences, around two fifths of them singletons, with less than 40% in the top ten. Specimen: PBMCs, collected before or after stereotactic body radiation therapy (not recorded which). The receptors stem from a donor aged 50 or older with non-small cell lung cancer. CDR3s include the opening cysteine and the closing phenylalanine or tryptophan. A D gene is named only where the DNA matches it firmly. Only part of the rows carry a size: once, few, many, or a class if the clone is expanded.

v_call,clone_size,cdr3_length,j_call,d_call,cdr3_aa,cdr3_nt
TRBV9,many,16,TRBJ2-5,-,CASSVGLAQTQETQYF,TGTGCCAGCAGCGTAGGGTTAGCGCAAACTCAAGAGACCCAGTACTTC
TRBV5-1,-,20,TRBJ2-1,-,CASSFAGAQGWGGAYNEQFF,TGCGCCAGCAGCTTTGCCGGGGCACAGGGCTGGGGGGGGGCCTACAATGAGCAGTTCTTC
TRBV6-2/TRBV6-3,-,13,TRBJ2-7,TRBD2,CASGLAGGYEQYF,TGTGCCAGCGGACTAGCGGGCGGCTACGAGCAGTACTTC
TRBV3-1,many,14,TRBJ2-1,TRBD2,CASSTSGGAREQFF,TGTGCCAGCAGCACTAGCGGGGGGGCCAGAGAGCAGTTCTTC
TRBV11-1,medium-sized,13,TRBJ2-7,-,CASSFYGAEEQYF,TGTGCCAGCAGCTTCTATGGGGCAGAGGAGCAGTACTTC
TRBV11-2,-,20,TRBJ2-1,TRBD2,CASSLDIRAGKGAGACEQFF,TGTGCCAGCAGCTTAGATATTCGGGCAGGGAAGGGAGCGGGAGCATGTGAGCAGTTCTTC
TRBV5-6,many,13,TRBJ2-7,TRBD1,CASSRGQSYEQYF,TGTGCCAGCAGCAGGGGACAGTCCTACGAGCAGTACTTC
TRBV12-3/TRBV12-4,-,13,TRBJ1-2,-,CASSSGTHSGYTF,TGTGCCAGCAGTTCCGGGACACATAGTGGCTACACCTTC
TRBV6-1,many,15,TRBJ2-2,-,CASTSRAKNTGELFF,TGTGCCAGCACCTCTCGGGCCAAAAACACCGGGGAGCTGTTTTTT
TRBV6-1,-,14,TRBJ2-7,TRBD2,CASMTSGPSYEQYF,TGTGCCAGCATGACTAGCGGGCCATCCTACGAGCAGTACTTC
TRBV6-9,once,15,TRBJ2-3,TRBD2,CASSYLWEGPDTQYF,TGTGCCAGCAGTTACTTGTGGGAGGGCCCCGATACGCAGTATTTT
TRBV5-6,few,14,TRBJ2-3,-,CASSLDRLEDTQYF,TGTGCCAGCAGCTTGGATCGGCTCGAGGATACGCAGTATTTT
TRBV6-2/TRBV6-3,many,16,TRBJ2-1,-,CASSNYQGGRHNEQFF,TGTGCCAGCAGCAACTATCAGGGGGGCCGCCACAATGAGCAGTTCTTC
TRBV5-1,many,15,TRBJ2-3,-,CASSPYGQNTDTQYF,TGCGCCAGCAGCCCCTACGGACAGAACACAGATACGCAGTATTTT
TRBV7-2,many,15,TRBJ1-2,-,CASSLGVSAEEGYTF,TGTGCCAGCAGCTTAGGGGTTTCGGCGGAGGAGGGCTACACCTTC
TRBV2,many,15,TRBJ2-4,TRBD2,CASRGTSGGEGIQYF,TGTGCCAGCAGAGGGACTAGCGGGGGCGAGGGCATTCAGTACTTC